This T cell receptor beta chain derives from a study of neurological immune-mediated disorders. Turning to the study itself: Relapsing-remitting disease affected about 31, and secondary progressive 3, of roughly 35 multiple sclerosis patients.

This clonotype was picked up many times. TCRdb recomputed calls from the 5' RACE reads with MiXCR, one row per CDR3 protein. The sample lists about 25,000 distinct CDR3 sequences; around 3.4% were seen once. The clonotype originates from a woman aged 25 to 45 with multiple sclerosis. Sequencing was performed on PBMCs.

Here the CDR3 DNA reads TGTGCCAGCAGTACAAAAACAAATCAGCCCCAGCATTTT. It is translated as CASSTKTNQPQHF. V usage is TRBV12-3 or TRBV12-4 and J usage is TRBJ1-5; D is ambiguous. V was cut by 5 bases and J by 4 bases, with 9 bases left in between. This CDR3 is built from 13 residues.